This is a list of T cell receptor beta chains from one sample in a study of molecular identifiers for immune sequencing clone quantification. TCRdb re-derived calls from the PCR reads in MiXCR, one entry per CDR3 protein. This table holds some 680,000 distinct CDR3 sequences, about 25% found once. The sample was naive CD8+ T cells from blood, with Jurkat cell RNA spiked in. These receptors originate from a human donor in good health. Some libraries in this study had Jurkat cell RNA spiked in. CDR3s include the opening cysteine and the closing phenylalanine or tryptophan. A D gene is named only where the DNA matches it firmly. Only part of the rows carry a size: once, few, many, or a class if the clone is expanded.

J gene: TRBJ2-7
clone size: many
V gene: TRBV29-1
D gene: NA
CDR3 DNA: TGCAGCGTTGTGCCTCGGCAGGGAGTCCACGAGCAGTACTTC
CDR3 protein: CSVVPRQGVHEQYF

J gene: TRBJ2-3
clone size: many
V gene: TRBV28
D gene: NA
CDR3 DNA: TGTGCCAGCAGTTCCGTTACCTGGCGGGCCTATTTAACTAGCACAGATACGCAGTATTTT
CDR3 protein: CASSSVTWRAYLTSTDTQYF

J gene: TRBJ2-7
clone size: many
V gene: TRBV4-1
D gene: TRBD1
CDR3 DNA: TGCGCCAGCAGCCAAGCGGGGACAGGCTCCTACGAGCAGTACTTC
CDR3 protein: CASSQAGTGSYEQYF

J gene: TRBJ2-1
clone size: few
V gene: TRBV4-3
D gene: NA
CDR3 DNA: TGCGCCAGCAGCCAAGATCGCCTAGCCGATGAGCAGTTCTTC
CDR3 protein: CASSQDRLADEQFF

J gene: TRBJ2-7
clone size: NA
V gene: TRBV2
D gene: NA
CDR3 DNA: TGTGCCAGCCTTCCTGAGCAGCTCCCCGAGCAGTACTTC
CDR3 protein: CASLPEQLPEQYF

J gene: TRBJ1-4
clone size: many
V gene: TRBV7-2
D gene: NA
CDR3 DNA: TGTGCCAGCACCTCCGGCCCGAGGACTAATGAAAAACTGTTTTTT
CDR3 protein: CASTSGPRTNEKLFF

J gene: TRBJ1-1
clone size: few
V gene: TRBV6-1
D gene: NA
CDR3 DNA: TGTGCCAGCAGTGAAGACGAGGAACAGGCTGAAGCTTTCTTT
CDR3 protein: CASSEDEEQAEAFF

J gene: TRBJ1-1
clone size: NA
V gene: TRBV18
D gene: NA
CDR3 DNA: TGTGCCAGCTCATTATCAATGGGAGAGAACACTGAAGCTTTCTTT
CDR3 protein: CASSLSMGENTEAFF

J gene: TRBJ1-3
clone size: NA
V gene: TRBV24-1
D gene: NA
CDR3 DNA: TGTGCCACCTGGGACGGGACAAACCGTTTCTCTGGAAACACCATATATTTT
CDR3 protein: CATWDGTNRFSGNTIYF

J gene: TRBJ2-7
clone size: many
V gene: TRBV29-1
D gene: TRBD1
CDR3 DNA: TGCAGCGTGACAGGGATCCTCTACGAGCAGTACTTC
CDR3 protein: CSVTGILYEQYF

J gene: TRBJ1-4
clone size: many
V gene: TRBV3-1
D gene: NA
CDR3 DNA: TGTGCCAGCAGCCAGGGTTACGGAAAACTGTTTTTT
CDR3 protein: CASSQGYGKLFF

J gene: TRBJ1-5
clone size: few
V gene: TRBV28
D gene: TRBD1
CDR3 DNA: TGTGCCGGCAGTTTGGGACAGTCGAATCAGCCCCAGCATTTT
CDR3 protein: CAGSLGQSNQPQHF

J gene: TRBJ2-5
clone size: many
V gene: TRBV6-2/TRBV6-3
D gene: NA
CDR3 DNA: TGTGCCGTCACGGGACAACAAGAGACCCAGTACTTC
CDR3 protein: CAVTGQQETQYF

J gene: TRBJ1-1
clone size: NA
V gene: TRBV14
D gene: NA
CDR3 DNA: TGTGCCAGCAGCCAAGGGGGGGTGTGGCTTGCTTTCTTT
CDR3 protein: CASSQGGVWLAFF

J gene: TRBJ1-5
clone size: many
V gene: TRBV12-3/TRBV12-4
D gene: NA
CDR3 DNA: TGTGCCAGCAGTCCCCCAGGGGCCTCCATGCATCAGCCCCAGCATTTT
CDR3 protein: CASSPPGASMHQPQHF

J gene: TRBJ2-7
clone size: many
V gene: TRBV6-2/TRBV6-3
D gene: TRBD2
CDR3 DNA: TGTGCCAGCAGTTACTCGGCTAGCGGGGGGTACGAGCAGTACTTC
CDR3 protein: CASSYSASGGYEQYF

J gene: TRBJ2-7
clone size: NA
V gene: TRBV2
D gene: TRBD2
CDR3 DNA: TGTGCCAGCAGCGAAAGACTAGCGGGGCCCTCCTACGAGCAGTACTTC
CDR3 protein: CASSERLAGPSYEQYF

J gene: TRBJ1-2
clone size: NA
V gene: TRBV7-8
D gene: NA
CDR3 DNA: TGTGCCAGCAGCTCCAGGACCTATGGCTACACCTTC
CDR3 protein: CASSSRTYGYTF

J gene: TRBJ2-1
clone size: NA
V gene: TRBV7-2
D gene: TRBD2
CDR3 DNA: TGTGCCAGCAGCCTAAGCGGGAGCCTTTACAATGAGCAGTTCTTC
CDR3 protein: CASSLSGSLYNEQFF

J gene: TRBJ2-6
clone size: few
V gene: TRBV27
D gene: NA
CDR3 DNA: TGTGCCAGCACCTTGGCAGGGAGTGTCGGGACTCGAAACTCTGGGGCCAACGTCCTGACTTTC
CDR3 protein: CASTLAGSVGTRNSGANVLTF

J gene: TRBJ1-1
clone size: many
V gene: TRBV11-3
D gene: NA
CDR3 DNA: TGTGCCAGCAGCCAGCAGGGGAAGTTCACTGAAGCTTTCTTT
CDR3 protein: CASSQQGKFTEAFF

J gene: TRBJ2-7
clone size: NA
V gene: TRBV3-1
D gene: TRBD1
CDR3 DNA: TGTGCCAGCAGTCCTATAGGACAGGGGAACTCCTACGAGCGGTACTTC
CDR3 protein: CASSPIGQGNSYERYF

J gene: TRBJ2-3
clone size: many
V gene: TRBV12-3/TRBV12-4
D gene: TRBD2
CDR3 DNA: TGTGCCAGCAGTTTATCTGCGGGAGGAAACACAGATACGCAGTATTTT
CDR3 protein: CASSLSAGGNTDTQYF

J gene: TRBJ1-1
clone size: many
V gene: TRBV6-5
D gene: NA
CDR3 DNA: TGTGCCAGCAGTTATTTGGGATGGGAAGCTTTCTTT
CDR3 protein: CASSYLGWEAFF

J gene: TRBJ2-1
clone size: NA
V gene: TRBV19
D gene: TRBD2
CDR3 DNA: TGTGCCAGTACCATGGTCCCCCCGGGACTAGCTCCGGGCAATGAGCAGTTCTTC
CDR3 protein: CASTMVPPGLAPGNEQFF

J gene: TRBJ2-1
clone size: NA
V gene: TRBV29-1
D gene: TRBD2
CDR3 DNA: TGCAGCGTTGAGTTAGCGGGGGCGCCGATCTTCTACAATGAGCAGTTCTTC
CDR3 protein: CSVELAGAPIFYNEQFF

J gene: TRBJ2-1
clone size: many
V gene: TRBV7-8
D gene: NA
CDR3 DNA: TGTGCCAGCAGCTTAGTTGTCGGTGAGCAGTTCTTC
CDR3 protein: CASSLVVGEQFF

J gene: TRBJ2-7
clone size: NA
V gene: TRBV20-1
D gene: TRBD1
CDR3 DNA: TGCAGTGCTAGAGATCTAGGGGGCGCACTCTACGAGCAGTACTTC
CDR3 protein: CSARDLGGALYEQYF

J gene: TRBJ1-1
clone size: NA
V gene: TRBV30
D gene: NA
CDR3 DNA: TGTGCCTGGAGTGTCCATACGAACACTGAAGCTTTCTTT
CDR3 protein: CAWSVHTNTEAFF

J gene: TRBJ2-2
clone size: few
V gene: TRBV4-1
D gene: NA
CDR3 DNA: TGCGCCAGCAGCCTTAATACGCCTAGGGCGGGCGGGATTAACACCGGGGAGCTGTTTTTT
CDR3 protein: CASSLNTPRAGGINTGELFF

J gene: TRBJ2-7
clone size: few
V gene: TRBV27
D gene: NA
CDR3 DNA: TGTGCCAGCAGTCCCGCAGGGGTATTGTCCTACGAGCAGTACTTC
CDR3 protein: CASSPAGVLSYEQYF

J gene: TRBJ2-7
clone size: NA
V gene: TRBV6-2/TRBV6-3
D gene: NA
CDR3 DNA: TGTGCCAGCAGTTATGATGTACTAAGCGACGAGCAGTACTTC
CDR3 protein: CASSYDVLSDEQYF

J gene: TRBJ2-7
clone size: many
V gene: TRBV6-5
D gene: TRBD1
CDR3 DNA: TGTGCCAGCAGTTACGGGACAGGGGGTTACGAGCAGTACTTC
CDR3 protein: CASSYGTGGYEQYF

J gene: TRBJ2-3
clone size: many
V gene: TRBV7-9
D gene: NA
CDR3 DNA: TGTGCCAGCAGCTTTGGATACGAGACCAGCACAGATACGCAGTATTTT
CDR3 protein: CASSFGYETSTDTQYF

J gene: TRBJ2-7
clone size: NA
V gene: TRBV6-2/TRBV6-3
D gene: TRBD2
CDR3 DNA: TGTGCCAGCAGTTACTCGCCGGGACTAGGGACCTACGAGCAGTACTTC
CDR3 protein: CASSYSPGLGTYEQYF

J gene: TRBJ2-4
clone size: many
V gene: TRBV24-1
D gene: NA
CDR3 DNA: TGTGCCACCAGTGATTCGGACGTAAAAAACATTCAGTACTTC
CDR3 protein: CATSDSDVKNIQYF

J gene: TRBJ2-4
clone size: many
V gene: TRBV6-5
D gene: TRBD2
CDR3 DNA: TGTGCCAGCAGCCTACTAGCGGGGACGAAAAACATTCAGTACTTC
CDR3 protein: CASSLLAGTKNIQYF

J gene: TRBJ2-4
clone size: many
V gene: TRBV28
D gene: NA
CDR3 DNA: TGTGCCAGCAGTTCCCTTGTTGAGGGATCCCTAGCCAAAAACATTCAGTACTTC
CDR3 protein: CASSSLVEGSLAKNIQYF

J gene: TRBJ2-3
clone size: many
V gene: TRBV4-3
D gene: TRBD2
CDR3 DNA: TGCGCCAGCAGCCAAGAGGAGGTGACTAGCGGCACAGATACGCAGTATTTT
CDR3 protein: CASSQEEVTSGTDTQYF

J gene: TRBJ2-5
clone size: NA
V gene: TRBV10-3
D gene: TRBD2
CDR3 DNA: TGTGCCATCAGTGAGGGGCTAGCGGGGGACCAAGAGACCCAGTACTTC
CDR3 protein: CAISEGLAGDQETQYF

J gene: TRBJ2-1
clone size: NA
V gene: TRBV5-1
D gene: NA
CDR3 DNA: TGCGCCAGCAGCTCATCTTTAAGTTCCTACAATGAGCAGTTCTTC
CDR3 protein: CASSSSLSSYNEQFF

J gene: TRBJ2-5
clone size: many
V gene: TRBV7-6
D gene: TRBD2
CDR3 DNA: TGTGCCAGCAGCTTAGGACTAGCGGGAGTTGAAGAGACCCAGTACTTC
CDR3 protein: CASSLGLAGVEETQYF

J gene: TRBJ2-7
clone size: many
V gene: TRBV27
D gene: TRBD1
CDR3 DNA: TGTGCCAGCAGTTTAGGACAGGGGGTCAACGAGCAGTACTTC
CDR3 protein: CASSLGQGVNEQYF

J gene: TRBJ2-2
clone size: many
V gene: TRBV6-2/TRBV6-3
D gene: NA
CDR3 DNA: TGTGCCAGCAGTTTGAAACCCCCGAACACCGGGGAGCTGTTTTTT
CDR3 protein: CASSLKPPNTGELFF

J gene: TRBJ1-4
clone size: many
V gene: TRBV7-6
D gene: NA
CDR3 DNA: TGTGCCAGCAGCCCTTATCGGGACCCATCAACTAATGAAAAACTGTTTTTT
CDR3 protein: CASSPYRDPSTNEKLFF

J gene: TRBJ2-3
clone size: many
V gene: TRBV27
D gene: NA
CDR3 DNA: TGTGCCAGCAGAGGGGCATATAGCACAGATACGCAGTATTTT
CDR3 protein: CASRGAYSTDTQYF

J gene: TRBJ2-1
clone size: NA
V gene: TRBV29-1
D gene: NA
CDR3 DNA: TGCAGCGTTGATACGGGACCTGCTAACAATGAGCAGTTCTTC
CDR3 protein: CSVDTGPANNEQFF

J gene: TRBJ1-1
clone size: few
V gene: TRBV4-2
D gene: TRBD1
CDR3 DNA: TGTGCCAGCAGCCCTGGGGACAGGGGAATCGTTGAAGCTTTCTTT
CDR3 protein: CASSPGDRGIVEAFF